One sample yielded the 23 T cell receptor beta chains listed below, sequenced in a study of blood T cell repertoires in COVID-19. Sequencing used immunoSEQ multiplex PCR; TCRdb keeps in-frame clones, though not all of them. This sample yields about 330,000 clones, of which roughly nine tenths are seen a single time; roughly 0.94% belongs to the top ten. Sequencing was performed on PBMCs or T cells enriched from blood (not recorded which). The source is a woman aged 25 to 45 who had recovered from COVID-19.

This chain connects TRBV5-1 to TRBJ2-1; 10 bases match TRBD2. V shed 3 bases and J 10 bases; nucleotides not matched to a gene: 13. Per the germline V gene, CDR1 is SGHRS and CDR2 is YFSETQ. The CDR3 is 16 residues long. In DNA form, the CDR3 reads TGCGCCAGCAGCTGGGGCAGCGGGGGGGCCGGGGAAGAGCAGTTCTTC. Translating it yields CASSWGSGGAGEEQFF.

V and J are TRBV5-4 and TRBJ2-1; 7 positions agree with TRBD2. The CDR3 covers 16 residues. Germline V gene sequence: CDR1 SGHNT, CDR2 YYREEE (reference sequence). V was clipped by 0 bases and J by 5 bases; unmatched bases: 8. The CDR3 nucleotides read TGTGCCAGCAGCTTGGCAAGCGGGGTAGGCAACAATGAGCAGTTCTTC. As protein: CASSLASGVGNNEQFF.

The chain joins TRBV28 to TRBJ2-3; 16 nucleotides match TRBD2. Trimming took 5 bases from V and 1 from J; bases not matched to a gene: 9. Germline-derived CDR1 and CDR2 are MDHEN and SYDVKM. This CDR3 has 19 residues. DNA for the CDR3: TGTGCCAGCAGTGGGGCCGGGACTAGCGGGGGGGCTCGCACAGATACGCAGTATTTT. The encoded protein is CASSGAGTSGGARTDTQYF. Supplemented by reference TRBV28 and TRBJ2-3, the full variable domain reads DVKVTQSSRYLVKRTGEKVFLECVQDMDHENMFWYRQDPGLGLRLIYFSYDVKMKEKGDIPEGYSVSREKKERFSLILESASTNQTSMYLCASSGAGTSGGARTDTQYFGPGTRLTVL.

The gene calls are TRBV14 and TRBJ1-2, with TRBD1 matching 7 bases. Trimming removed 0 bases from V and 4 bases from J; junction bases left unmatched: 5. There are 15 residues in the CDR3. Germline values: CDR1 SGHDN, CDR2 FVKESK. CDR3 coding DNA: TGTGCCAGCAGCCAAGATCCCCGGGACAGCTATGGCTACACCTTC. This gives the protein CASSQDPRDSYGYTF. The full variable domain, completed using reference TRBV14 and TRBJ1-2, is EAGVTQFPSHSVIEKGQTVTLRCDPISGHDNLYWYRRVMGKEIKFLLHFVKESKQDESGMPNNRFLAERTGGTYSTLKVQPAELEDSGVYFCASSQDPRDSYGYTFGSGTRLTVV.

On this clone: The sample carries other DNA sequences with the same CDR3. The V and J genes are TRBV18 and TRBJ2-7; tentative D call: TRBD2 (5 bases). The ends were cut back, 3 bases at V and 4 bases at J, with 10 bases in the middle. This CDR3 has 13 amino acids. Germline loops: CDR1 KGHSH, CDR2 LQKENI. The CDR3 loop is CASSPGLSYEQYF. The CDR3 DNA reads TGTGCCAGCTCACCCGGACTGAGTTACGAGCAGTACTTC.

The V gene is TRBV12-3 or TRBV12-4, the J gene TRBJ1-1, with D possibly TRBD1 on 6 matching bases. The CDR3 has 13 amino acids. The V end lost 10 bases, the J end lost 1 base, and 13 bases lay between the germline ends. The CDR3 DNA reads TGTGCCACTTCGACAGGATGGAACACTGAAGCTTTCTTT. It translates to CATSTGWNTEAFF.

The rearrangement links TRBV7-8 to TRBJ1-4; D perhaps matches TRBD1 (6 bases). The CDR3 runs to 17 residues. V lost 2 bases and J 0 bases, leaving 13 bases between the germline ends. CDR1 and CDR2 (germline): SGHVS, FQNEAQ. The CDR3 bases are TGTGCCAGCAGCTTAAAGCTGGCAGGGGCAACTAATGAAAAACTGTTTTTT. It codes for CASSLKLAGATNEKLFF.

The gene calls are TRBV28 and TRBJ2-2; maybe TRBD1 (5 bases). The CDR3 has 14 amino acids. Germline CDR1 and CDR2: MDHEN and SYDVKM. The ends were cut back, 3 bases at V and 4 bases at J, with 9 bases in the middle. In nucleotides, the CDR3 is TGTGCCAGCAGTTTCTCAGGGTTCACCGGGGAGCTGTTTTTT. Translated, it gives CASSFSGFTGELFF.

V is TRBV27 and J is TRBJ2-1; D not resolved. CDR1 is MNHEY, CDR2 SMNVEV, per germline (reference sequence). V lost 2 bases and J 3 bases, leaving 8 bases between the germline ends. The CDR3 length is 14 residues. DNA for the CDR3: TGTGCCAGCAGTTTAGGGCGCCACTACAATGAGCAGTTCTTC. Translated, it gives CASSLGRHYNEQFF.

The rearrangement joins TRBV19 to TRBJ2-3, with 16 positions matching TRBD2. There are 16 residues in the CDR3. V lost 4 bases to trimming and J lost 4 bases; unmatched junction nucleotides: 2. CDR1 is LNHDA, CDR2 SQIVND, per germline (reference sequence). The CDR3 sequence: CASSKGLAGGSDTQYF. The CDR3 coding sequence is TGTGCCAGTAGTAAGGGACTAGCGGGGGGGTCAGATACGCAGTATTTT.

The chain joins TRBV10-3 to TRBJ1-1, with 8 bases fitting TRBD1. The CDR3 length is 14 residues. Losses at the gene ends were 6 bases for V and 4 bases for J; bases not matched to a gene: 7. Germline CDR1 ENHRY, CDR2 SYGVKD. The CDR3, as DNA: TGTGCCATCAGGTCAACAGGGGGTTCCACTGAAGCTTTCTTT. Protein sequence: CAIRSTGGSTEAFF.

This sequence joins TRBV29-1 and TRBJ2-2; maybe TRBD1 (5 bases). CDR1 is SQVTM, CDR2 ANQGSEA, per germline. The ends were cut back, 6 bases at V and 5 bases at J, with 7 bases in the middle. This CDR3 is built from 11 residues. Here the CDR3 DNA reads TGCAGCGTGCAGGGAACCGGGGAGCTGTTTTTT. Its translation: CSVQGTGELFF.

J is TRBJ2-1 and V is TRBV3-1 (or the pseudogene TRBV3-2), with 10 bases matching TRBD1. The CDR3 is 14 amino acids. V shed 3 bases, J shed 5 bases, and the junction held 1 base outside the gene matches. CDR1 is LGHDT and CDR2 is YNNKEL in the germline V gene (reference sequence). In DNA, the CDR3 is TGTGCCAGCAGCCAGGGACAGGGGCACAATGAGCAGTTCTTC. Translated, it gives CASSQGQGHNEQFF.

This clone has a single count. This specimen includes other DNA sequences encoding the same CDR3. The chain links TRBV6-5 to TRBJ2-7; D is possibly TRBD1 (6 bases). V lost 0 bases, J lost 1 base, and 7 bases lay in between. The CDR3 has 14 amino acids. Germline loops: CDR1 MNHEY, CDR2 SVGAGI. The CDR3, as DNA: TGTGCCAGCAGTTACTCCCAGGGGTCCTACGAGCAGTACTTC. Its translation is CASSYSQGSYEQYF.

Notes on this clone: Other DNA sequences in the same sample also yield this CDR3. CDR3 amino acids: CASSSQGGNQPQHF. As DNA, the CDR3 is TGTGCCAGTAGTAGCCAGGGGGGCAATCAGCCCCAGCATTTT. The V gene is TRBV19, the J gene TRBJ1-5; TRBD1 aligns across 7 bases. Looked up from germline, CDR1 is LNHDA and CDR2 is SQIVND (reference sequence). The CDR3 totals 14 residues. V lost 4 bases to trimming and J lost 2 bases; unmatched junction nucleotides: 2.

The rearrangement links TRBV5-6 to TRBJ1-4; D ambiguous. The CDR3 is 14 residues long. V was shortened by 5 bases and J by 3 bases, with 11 bases between the two germline ends. The germline CDR1 and CDR2 sequences are SGHDT and YYEEEE. The CDR3 protein is CASSFGGSNEKLFF. CDR3 sequence (DNA): TGTGCCAGCAGTTTCGGAGGATCTAATGAAAAACTGTTTTTT. Complete variable domain (other parts from reference TRBV5-6 and TRBJ1-4): DAGVTQSPTHLIKTRGQQVTLRCSPKSGHDTVSWYQQALGQGPQFIFQYYEEEERQRGNFPDRFSGHQFPNYSSELNVNALLLGDSALYLCASSFGGSNEKLFFGSGTQLSVL.

This chain connects TRBV1 to TRBJ2-7; TRBD1 is taken as the D call from the table, unchecked against the DNA. TRBV1 is deemed a pseudogene. CDR3 length: 14 amino acids. The CDR3 is CTSSQAGAGYEQYF. The DNA for the CDR3 is TGCACCAGCAGCCAAGCAGGGGCGGGCTACGAGCAGTACTTC.

The chain joins TRBV18 to TRBJ1-1, with 8 bases matching TRBD1. The CDR3 runs 13 residues. The trim removed 6 bases at V and 3 bases at J, leaving 3 bases unmatched. In germline, CDR1 is KGHSH, CDR2 LQKENI. CDR3 bases: TGTGCCAGCTCGGACAGGGTGGACACTGAAGCTTTCTTT. Translated: CASSDRVDTEAFF.

The genes are TRBV19 and TRBJ1-1; TRBD1 matches at 7 bases. The CDR3 totals 15 residues. The V gene end was trimmed by 4 bases and the J gene end by 8 bases; junction bases not matched to a gene: 13. Germline V lookup: CDR1 LNHDA, CDR2 SQIVND (reference sequence). The CDR3 reads CASSKRQGSPTEAFF. The CDR3 DNA follows: TGTGCCAGTAGTAAACGACAGGGATCCCCGACCGAAGCTTTCTTT.

This chain joins TRBV7-2 and TRBJ1-2, with a tentative D call TRBD1 (5 bases). Germline V lookup: CDR1 SGHTA, CDR2 FQGNSA. V gave up 5 bases and J gave up 6 bases, with 13 bases separating them. The CDR3 runs 13 residues. The CDR3 DNA reads as TGTGCCAGCAGCCAGGGTGGAAGTAATGGCTACACCTTC. It yields the protein CASSQGGSNGYTF. Full variable domain (remainder filled in from reference TRBV7-2 and TRBJ1-2): GAGVSQSPSNKVTEKGKDVELRCDPISGHTALYWYRQSLGQGLEFLIYFQGNSAPDKSGLPSDRFSAERTGGSVSTLTIQRTQQEDSAVYLCASSQGGSNGYTFGSGTRLTVV.

This chain joins TRBV19 and TRBJ1-6, with unresolved D. Looked up from germline, CDR1 is LNHDA and CDR2 is SQIVND (reference sequence). V was clipped by 9 bases and J by 0 bases, with 12 bases between them. CDR3 size: 15 residues. The CDR3 DNA follows: TGTGCCAGCGCGGGATTTAGCTCCTATAATTCACCCCTCCACTTT. Translating it yields CASAGFSSYNSPLHF. The variable domain in full, completed from reference TRBV19 and TRBJ1-6, reads DGGITQSPKYLFRKEGQNVTLSCEQNLNHDAMYWYRQDPGQGLRLIYYSQIVNDFQKGDIAEGYSVSREKKESFPLTVTSAQKNPTAFYLCASAGFSSYNSPLHFGNGTRLTVT.

This chain links TRBV7-6 with TRBJ2-1, with 7 nucleotides matching TRBD1. This CDR3 has 15 amino acids. Per germline, CDR1 SGHVS and CDR2 FNYEAQ. After removal of 5 bases from V and 5 bases from J, the junction contained 9 bases not matched to a gene. In DNA form, the CDR3 reads TGTGCCAGCAGCCCCTGGGACAGTAGAGACAATGAGCAGTTCTTC. It is translated as CASSPWDSRDNEQFF.

DNA of the CDR3: TGTGCCAGCAGTTTCCGTGACAGGGGGCGACCCAATGAAAAACTGTTTTTT. Its protein is CASSFRDRGRPNEKLFF. The V gene is TRBV28, the J gene TRBJ1-4, with 10 positions matching TRBD1. The trim removed 3 bases at V and 5 bases at J, leaving 9 bases unmatched. Per germline, CDR1 MDHEN and CDR2 SYDVKM. The CDR3 loop spans 17 amino acids.